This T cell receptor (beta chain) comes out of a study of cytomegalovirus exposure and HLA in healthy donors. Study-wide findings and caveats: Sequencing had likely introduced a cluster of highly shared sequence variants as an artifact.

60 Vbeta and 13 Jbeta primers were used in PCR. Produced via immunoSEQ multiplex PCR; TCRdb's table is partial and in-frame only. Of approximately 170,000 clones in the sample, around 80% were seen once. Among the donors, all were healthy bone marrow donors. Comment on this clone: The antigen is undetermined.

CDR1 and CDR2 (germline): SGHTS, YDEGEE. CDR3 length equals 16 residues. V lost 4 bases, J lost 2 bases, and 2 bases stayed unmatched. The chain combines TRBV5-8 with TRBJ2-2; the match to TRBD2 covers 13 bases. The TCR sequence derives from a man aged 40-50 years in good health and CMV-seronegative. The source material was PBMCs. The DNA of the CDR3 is TGTGCCAGCAGCCGGACTAGCGGGGGCAACACCGGGGAGCTGTTTTTT. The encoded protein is CASSRTSGGNTGELFF.